The 27 T cell receptor beta chains reported below all come from one sample, sequenced in a study of immune evolution from preneoplasia to lung adenocarcinoma. The repertoire was sequenced with immunoSEQ multiplex PCR; TCRdb's copy has only in-frame clones and lacks some. Here the sample spans about 11,000 clones, under 90% being singletons. The sample comprised FFPE minimally invasive lung adenocarcinoma tissue. These receptors came from a person aged 65 to 85 with lung adenocarcinoma.

The rearrangement links TRBV5-1 to TRBJ1-1; D call uncertain. The germline V gene encodes CDR1 SGHRS and CDR2 YFSETQ. Trimming cost V 2 bases and J 6 bases, with 11 bases left between them. This CDR3 spans 13 amino acids. The CDR3 DNA sequence: TGCGCCAGCAGCTTCAACGCGAGGGCTGAAGCTTTCTTT. Protein product: CASSFNARAEAFF.

The chain has TRBV4-1 and TRBJ1-2; TRBD1 aligns across 8 bases. The CDR3 covers 16 residues. Germline values: CDR1 MGHRA, CDR2 YSYEKL. With V trimmed by 1 base and J by 4 bases, 8 bases remained unmatched. The CDR3 loop is CASSQAPDRDSYGYTF. For the CDR3, the DNA is TGCGCCAGCAGCCAAGCTCCGGACAGGGACAGCTATGGCTACACCTTC.

This clone was counted a single time. The chain carries TRBV5-1 and TRBJ2-2, with TRBD2 matching 10 bases. The germline V gene encodes CDR1 SGHRS and CDR2 YFSETQ. This CDR3 has 19 residues. Unmatched junction bases numbered 20, after V lost 10 bases and J lost 2 bases. CDR3 nucleotides: TGCGCCGGCCGCCCCCGAGCGGGGGGGCTATCGCCCAACACCGGGGAGCTGTTTTTT. It is translated as CAGRPRAGGLSPNTGELFF. Together with reference TRBV5-1 and TRBJ2-2, the CDR3 gives the full variable domain: KAGVTQTPRYLIKTRGQQVTLSCSPISGHRSVSWYQQTPGQGLQFLFEYFSETQRNKGNFPGRFSGRQFSNSRSEMNVSTLELGDSALYLCAGRPRAGGLSPNTGELFFGEGSRLTVL.

In this sample, this clone turned up a few times. The V call is TRBV19, the J call TRBJ1-1; D remains ambiguous. This CDR3 has 13 residues. Germline values: CDR1 LNHDA, CDR2 SQIVND (reference sequence). The ends were cut back, 2 bases at V and 7 bases at J, with 11 bases in the middle. The chain's CDR3 is CASSISSVSEAFF. CDR3 nucleotide sequence: TGTGCCAGTAGTATATCCTCGGTCAGTGAAGCTTTCTTT.

This clone occurred once. In DNA form, the CDR3 reads TGCGCCAGCAGCTTGGTGCTAGCCGGCGAAGAGACCCAGTACTTC. Translating it yields CASSLVLAGEETQYF. The J gene is TRBJ2-5, the V gene TRBV5-1; possible D gene TRBD2, 5 bases. Per germline, CDR1 SGHRS and CDR2 YFSETQ. The germline V and J ends were trimmed by 0 bases and 3 bases, with 12 bases remaining between them. This CDR3 has 15 residues.

The chain employs TRBV4-1 and TRBJ2-7; perhaps D is TRBD1 or TRBD2 (6 bases each). The CDR3 has 16 amino acids. The germline CDR1 and CDR2 sequences are MGHRA and YSYEKL. V lost 1 base, J lost 1 base, and 14 bases lay in between. The CDR3, as DNA: TGCGCCAGCAGCCAAGGACGGCAGGGGAGGTCCTACGAGCAGTACTTC. Translating it yields CASSQGRQGRSYEQYF.

V is TRBV7-9 and J is TRBJ1-5; 7 nucleotides line up with TRBD1. With 5 bases clipped from V and 2 bases from J, the junction kept 6 bases outside the gene matches. The CDR3 has 15 amino acids. Looked up from germline, CDR1 is SEHNR and CDR2 is FQNEAQ (reference sequence). In nucleotides, the CDR3 is TGTGCCAGCAGCCAAGACAGGGTGGGCAATCAGCCCCAGCATTTT. Translated: CASSQDRVGNQPQHF.

This chain connects TRBV19 to TRBJ2-6, with TRBD1 as a possible D gene (6 bases). CDR1 LNHDA and CDR2 SQIVND come from the germline V gene (reference sequence). V lost 0 bases and J lost 1, with 7 bases in between. The CDR3 runs 16 residues. CDR3 sequence: CASSIEDSSGANVLTF. The CDR3 DNA sequence: TGTGCCAGTAGTATAGAGGACAGTTCTGGGGCCAACGTCCTGACTTTC.

The J gene is TRBJ1-1, the V gene TRBV5-1; 7 nucleotides align to TRBD1. Per germline, CDR1 SGHRS and CDR2 YFSETQ. The CDR3 covers 11 residues. V lost 5 bases, J lost 5 bases, and 0 bases stayed unmatched. DNA of the CDR3: TGCGCCAGCAGACAGGGGACTGAAGCTTTCTTT. It translates to CASRQGTEAFF.

The V gene is TRBV7-2, the J gene TRBJ1-1; the D gene is possibly TRBD1 (5 bases). Germline values: CDR1 SGHTA, CDR2 FQGNSA. V dropped 5 bases and J dropped 10 bases, with 17 bases sitting between them. This CDR3 comprises 13 residues. CDR3 sequence (DNA): TGTGCCAGCAGCGCCAGACAGAACTCAAGAGCTTTCTTT. The encoded protein is CASSARQNSRAFF.

The chain recombines TRBV6-5 with TRBJ2-2; TRBD2 matches at 9 bases. Germline CDR1 reads MNHEY; CDR2 reads SVGAGI. V was pared by 8 bases and J by 2 bases, with 6 bases of the junction left unmatched. The CDR3 is 15 residues long. DNA for the CDR3: TGTGCCAGCTCTAGCGGGGCCTCTAACACCGGGGAGCTGTTTTTT. This sequence encodes CASSSGASNTGELFF.

The rearrangement uses TRBV10-3 and TRBJ1-2, with TRBD1 matching over 9 bases. CDR1 ENHRY and CDR2 SYGVKD come from the germline V gene. V lost 4 bases, J lost 6 bases, and 15 bases stayed unmatched. The CDR3 length is 17 residues. Here the CDR3 reads CAISVREIGQGRHGYTF. CDR3 in DNA: TGTGCCATCAGTGTCCGGGAAATCGGACAGGGGAGGCATGGCTACACCTTC.

This chain uses TRBV19 with TRBJ1-6; no clear D. The CDR3 is 14 residues long. The germline CDR1 and CDR2 sequences are LNHDA and SQIVND (reference sequence). V shed 5 bases and J shed 5 bases, with 10 bases lying between them. This CDR3 is CASSGGGNNSPLHF. As DNA, the CDR3 is TGTGCCAGTAGTGGAGGCGGTAATAATTCACCCCTCCACTTT.

This clone was seen only once. CDR3 sequence: CASNRPGLDPDTGELFF. As DNA, the CDR3 is TGTGCCAGCAATCGCCCGGGACTAGATCCCGACACCGGGGAGCTGTTTTTT. The chain employs TRBV2 and TRBJ2-2; 8 bases agree with TRBD2. The trim removed 7 bases at V and 3 bases at J, leaving 13 bases unmatched. Germline CDR1 reads SNHLY; CDR2 reads FYNNEI. The CDR3 is 17 amino acids. Full variable domain (missing parts from reference TRBV2 and TRBJ2-2): EPEVTQTPSHQVTQMGQEVILRCVPISNHLYFYWYRQILGQKVEFLVSFYNNEISEKSEIFDDQFSVERPDGSNFTLKIRSTKLEDSAMYFCASNRPGLDPDTGELFFGEGSRLTVL.

This chain uses TRBV29-1 with TRBJ1-1; D is unresolved. The germline V gene encodes CDR1 SQVTM and CDR2 ANQGSEA. This CDR3 spans 12 amino acids. Trimming shortened V by 5 bases and J by 4 bases, and 11 bases separated the two germline ends. The CDR3 region is CSVITLGTEAFF. CDR3 DNA: TGCAGCGTTATAACCTTAGGCACTGAAGCTTTCTTT. Full variable domain (remainder filled in from reference TRBV29-1 and TRBJ1-1): SAVISQKPSRDICQRGTSLTIQCQVDSQVTMMFWYRQQPGQSLTLIATANQGSEATYESGFVIDKFPISRPNLTFSTLTVSNMSPEDSSIYLCSVITLGTEAFFGQGTRLTVV.

V gene TRBV2 combines with J gene TRBJ1-2; no reliable D call. The CDR3 runs to 11 residues. The V and J ends lost 9 bases and 1 base respectively, with 6 bases between them. Germline V gene lookup returns CDR1 SNHLY and CDR2 FYNNEI. The CDR3 sequence is CASDLNYGYTF. The CDR3 nucleotides are TGTGCCAGTGACCTTAACTATGGCTACACCTTC.

The CDR3, as DNA: TGTGCCAGCAGCTCGACAGGGGCACCCCAAGAGACCCAGTACTTC. Protein sequence: CASSSTGAPQETQYF. The chain combines TRBV7-3 with TRBJ2-5, with 8 bases aligning to TRBD1. Germline CDR1 reads SGHTA; CDR2 reads FQGTGA. Germline trimming cut 4 bases from V and 1 base from J; bases unmatched to any gene: 5. This CDR3 comprises 15 residues.

In its sample, this clone was seen a few times. The chain employs TRBV5-6 and TRBJ2-2, with D perhaps assigned TRBD1 or TRBD2 (5 bases each). V was pared by 4 bases and J by 0 bases, with 10 bases between. Germline V CDR1 and CDR2: SGHDT, YYEEEE. The CDR3 runs 15 residues. The CDR3 DNA reads as TGTGCCAGCAGCCCGGGACCGACGAACACCGGGGAGCTGTTTTTT. Amino acid sequence: CASSPGPTNTGELFF.

The chain employs TRBV15 and TRBJ2-6, with D tentatively TRBD2 (5 bases). The CDR3 is 16 residues long. Germline loops: CDR1 LNHNV, CDR2 YYDKDF (reference sequence). Trimming pared 3 bases from V and 1 base from J, leaving 10 bases between. CDR3 DNA sequence: TGTGCCACCAGCAGGGAAAGCGGATCTGGGGCCAACGTCCTGACTTTC. Protein sequence: CATSRESGSGANVLTF.

This sequence joins TRBV9 and TRBJ1-2; D gene unclear. With 0 bases removed from V and 5 bases from J, the gap between germline ends came to 8 bases. This CDR3 spans 13 amino acids. CDR1 and CDR2 (germline): SGDLS, YYNGEE. This chain's CDR3 is CASSVGHLYGYTF. As DNA, the CDR3 is TGTGCCAGCAGCGTAGGACACTTATATGGCTACACCTTC.

A note on this clone: This same CDR3 is encoded by further DNA sequences in the sample. The rearrangement joins TRBV28 to TRBJ1-6; D is possibly TRBD1 (6 bases). Deletions cut 8 bases from V and 4 bases from J, with 15 bases between. Germline V CDR1 and CDR2: MDHEN, SYDVKM. This CDR3 is built from 15 residues. The DNA for the CDR3 is TGTGCCAGCTCGACAGGACCGCCATATAATTCACCCCTCCACTTT. Translating it yields CASSTGPPYNSPLHF.

The chain joins TRBV28 to TRBJ2-7; 7 bases are shared with TRBD2. The CDR3 extends over 12 amino acids. From germline, CDR1 is MDHEN and CDR2 SYDVKM. V dropped 7 bases and J dropped 6; count of bases not matched to a gene: 6. CDR3 residues: CASTSWGGEQYF. CDR3 nucleotides: TGTGCCAGCACCTCATGGGGGGGCGAGCAGTACTTC.

The chain uses TRBV7-9 and TRBJ1-1; D is unresolved. Germline CDR1 is SEHNR and CDR2 is FQNEAQ (reference sequence). This CDR3 spans 13 amino acids. Between the trimmed V and J ends, which lost 6 bases and 4 bases, there was a span of 12 bases. The CDR3, as DNA: TGTGCCAGCAGGGAGGGCGTAGGCACTGAAGCTTTCTTT. It translates to CASREGVGTEAFF.

This clone has only a few counts. Other DNA sequences in the same sample also yield this CDR3. The chain uses TRBV19 and TRBJ2-1, with 9 bases fitting TRBD2. With V trimmed by 3 bases and J by 5 bases, 5 bases remained unmatched. The germline CDR1 and CDR2 sequences are LNHDA and SQIVND (reference sequence). The CDR3 loop spans 15 amino acids. CDR3 sequence: CASSIRRGGNNEQFF. The CDR3 DNA is TGTGCCAGTAGTATCCGGCGGGGGGGGAACAATGAGCAGTTCTTC. Combining the CDR3 with reference TRBV19 and TRBJ2-1 gives the whole variable domain DGGITQSPKYLFRKEGQNVTLSCEQNLNHDAMYWYRQDPGQGLRLIYYSQIVNDFQKGDIAEGYSVSREKKESFPLTVTSAQKNPTAFYLCASSIRRGGNNEQFFGPGTRLTVL.

The chain couples TRBV30 to TRBJ1-6; no clear D. The germline V and J ends were trimmed by 0 bases and 1 base, with 10 bases remaining between them. CDR3 size: 16 residues. Germline CDR1 is GTSNPN and CDR2 is SVGIG (reference sequence). The CDR3 sequence is CAWSVIGRSYNSPLHF. For the CDR3, the DNA is TGTGCCTGGAGTGTAATAGGGAGATCCTATAATTCACCCCTCCACTTT.

The chain couples TRBV28 to TRBJ1-2; 7 bases fit TRBD1. V shed 6 bases and J 3 bases; nucleotides not matched to a gene: 13. This CDR3 has 16 residues. CDR1 and CDR2 from the germline V gene are MDHEN and SYDVKM. CDR3 sequence reads: CASSSYQTRGDYGYTF. CDR3 DNA sequence: TGTGCCAGCAGCTCCTACCAAACCAGGGGGGACTATGGCTACACCTTC.

The V gene is TRBV11-2, the J gene TRBJ2-2, with D perhaps given as TRBD1 or TRBD2 (6 bases each). Germline CDR1 SGHAT, CDR2 FQNNGV. This CDR3 has 14 amino acids. Trimming removed 2 bases from V and 8 bases from J, with 12 bases in between. This chain's CDR3 is CASSLIRGDGELFF. Written as DNA, the CDR3 is TGTGCCAGCAGCTTAATTAGGGGGGATGGGGAGCTGTTTTTT. Variable domain in full (rest from reference TRBV11-2 and TRBJ2-2): EAGVAQSPRYKIIEKRQSVAFWCNPISGHATLYWYQQILGQGPKLLIQFQNNGVVDDSQLPKDRFSAERLKGVDSTLKIQPAKLEDSAVYLCASSLIRGDGELFFGEGSRLTVL.